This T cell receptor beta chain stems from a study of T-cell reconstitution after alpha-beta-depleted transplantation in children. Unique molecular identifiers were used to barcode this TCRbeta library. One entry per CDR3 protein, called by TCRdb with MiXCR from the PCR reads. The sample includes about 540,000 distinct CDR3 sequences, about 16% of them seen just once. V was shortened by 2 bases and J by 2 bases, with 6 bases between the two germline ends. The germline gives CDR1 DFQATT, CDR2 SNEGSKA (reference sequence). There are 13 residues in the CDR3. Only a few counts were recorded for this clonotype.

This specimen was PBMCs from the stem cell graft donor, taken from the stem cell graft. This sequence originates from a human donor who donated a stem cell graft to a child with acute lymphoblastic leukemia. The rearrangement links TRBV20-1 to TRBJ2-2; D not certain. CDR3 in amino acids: CSARLPNTGELFF. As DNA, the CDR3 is TGCAGTGCTAGACTACCTAACACCGGGGAGCTGTTTTTT.